This TCR beta chain was sequenced in a study of T cell clonality in common variable immunodeficiency. Turning to this clone: Its target is unknown. The observed sequence ends 3 residues before the CDR3 terminus, with the missing tail filled in from the germline J gene.

The germline gives CDR1 SGHRS, CDR2 YFSETQ. The CDR3 consists of 15 residues. Between the trimmed V and J ends, which lost 4 bases and 7 bases, there was a span of 18 bases. TCRdb's table, derived via immunoSEQ multiplex PCR, lists solely in-frame clones and lacks some. The specimen gives roughly 50,000 clones without singletons; the ten biggest hold about 3.7%. General observations from the study: The cause of increased CVID clonality remains unclear without subpopulation sequencing. Links between repertoire features and CVID complications were heterogeneity-limited. Reportedly, TCR beta sequences from common variable immunodeficiency showed fewer deletions and N-nucleotide insertions.

Caucasian heritage predominated among both patients and controls. The sequenced material came from peripheral blood mononuclear cells. The receptor was derived from a person aged 18 to 75 in good health. The rearrangement links TRBV5-1 to TRBJ2-1, with D maybe TRBD1 (7 bases). The sequenced part of the CDR3 DNA is TGCGCCAGCAGCCCCCGGCAGGGGGGCACGAATGAG. Protein product: CASSPRQGGTNE. The whole CDR3 region reads CASSPRQGGTNEQFF.